Described below is a single T cell receptor (beta chain) sequence and its context. This sample was taken from a study of OX40 agonist ivuxolimab in advanced cancers. Data came from immunoSEQ multiplex PCR; TCRdb stores just in-frame clones and leaves some out. This sample carries approximately 96,000 clones, roughly 87% of them seen once, and the ten largest clones take 1.5% to 2%. This clonotype was obtained from an adult with an advanced solid tumor such as melanoma, head and neck, liver or kidney cancer. The specimen was CD4+ or CD8+ T cells sorted from blood, collected in a trial of the OX40 agonist ivuxolimab.

In DNA form, the CDR3 reads TGCGCCAGCGCCGGCGACAGGGTACGGGAGACCCAGTACTTC. As protein: CASAGDRVRETQYF. This chain connects TRBV5-1 to TRBJ2-5; TRBD1 agrees at 7 bases. Per germline, CDR1 SGHRS and CDR2 YFSETQ. Trimming at V came to 7 bases and at J to 5 bases, leaving 11 bases not matched to a gene. This CDR3 contains 14 residues.